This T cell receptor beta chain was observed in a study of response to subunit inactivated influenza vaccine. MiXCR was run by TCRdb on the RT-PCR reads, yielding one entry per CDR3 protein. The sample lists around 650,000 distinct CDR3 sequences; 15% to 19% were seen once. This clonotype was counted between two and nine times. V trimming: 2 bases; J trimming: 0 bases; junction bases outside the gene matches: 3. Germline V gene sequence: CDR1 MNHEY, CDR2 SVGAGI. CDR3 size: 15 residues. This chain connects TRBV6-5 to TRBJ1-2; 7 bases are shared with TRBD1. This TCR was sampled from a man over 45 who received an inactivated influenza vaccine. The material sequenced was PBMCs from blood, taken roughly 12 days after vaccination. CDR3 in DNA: TGTGCCAGCAGTTACGCGGGGACAGCTAACTATGGCTACACCTTC. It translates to CASSYAGTANYGYTF.